This is a list of T cell receptor beta chains from one sample in a study of T cells of healthy individuals. Each CDR3 protein gets one entry after TCRdb re-called the 5' RACE reads with MiXCR. The sample has around 53,000 distinct CDR3 sequences, 14% to 15% seen once; the top ten hold roughly 15%. The receptors derive from a human donor in good health. Both conserved end residues are part of each CDR3. D genes are given only for firm matches. A row's size may be missing; if present it is once, few, many or a size class.

TRBV13	TRBD1	TRBJ1-4	15	NA	CASSLDSGTARKLFF	TGTGCCAGCAGCTTAGATTCCGGGACAGCGAGAAAACTGTTTTTT
TRBV25-1	NA	TRBJ1-2	16	NA	CASSEVGTAPFYGYTF	TGTGCCAGCAGTGAAGTCGGAACGGCCCCGTTCTATGGCTACACCTTC
TRBV7-2	NA	TRBJ2-1	13	many	CASSLGQVNEQFF	TGTGCCAGCAGCTTAGGACAGGTGAATGAGCAGTTCTTC
TRBV7-9	NA	TRBJ1-1	18	NA	CASRSPLLDSRPSTEAFF	TGTGCCAGCCGATCCCCGCTCTTAGATTCCAGGCCGAGTACTGAAGCTTTCTTT
TRBV2	TRBD1	TRBJ1-5	15	few	CASSATTGESQPQHF	TGTGCCAGCAGCGCTACGACAGGGGAGAGTCAGCCCCAGCATTTT
TRBV27	TRBD2	TRBJ2-1	13	NA	CASSLAGGDEQFF	TGTGCCAGCAGTTTAGCGGGGGGCGATGAGCAGTTCTTC
TRBV27	NA	TRBJ2-2	14	few	CASSLSRAAGELFF	TGTGCCAGCAGTTTATCGAGGGCAGCCGGGGAGCTGTTTTTT
TRBV19	NA	TRBJ2-7	14	NA	CASSIAGYTYEQYF	TGTGCCAGTAGTATCGCGGGATACACCTACGAGCAGTACTTC
TRBV4-3	NA	TRBJ2-7	13	many	CASSQGDSYEQYF	TGCGCCAGCAGCCAAGGGGACTCCTACGAGCAGTACTTC
TRBV5-1	NA	TRBJ2-7	11	many	CASSLDYEQYF	TGCGCCAGCAGCCTTGACTACGAGCAGTACTTC
TRBV18	NA	TRBJ1-6	15	many	CASSTLPEADSPLHF	TGTGCCAGCTCAACGCTACCGGAGGCGGATTCACCCCTCCACTTT
TRBV7-8	NA	TRBJ2-3	15	many	CASSLDLVRLGTQYF	TGTGCCAGCAGCTTAGATCTGGTTCGGTTGGGTACGCAGTATTTT
TRBV19	NA	TRBJ2-3	14	many	CASRVGGSTDTQYF	TGTGCCAGTAGGGTCGGAGGCAGCACAGATACGCAGTATTTT
TRBV20-1	TRBD1	TRBJ2-2	15	NA	CSAYAGTANTGELFF	TGCAGTGCTTATGCCGGGACAGCGAACACCGGGGAGCTGTTTTTT
TRBV5-6	NA	TRBJ2-1	15	few	CASSLSPNSYNEQFF	TGTGCCAGCAGCTTGAGTCCGAACTCCTACAATGAGCAGTTCTTC
TRBV9	NA	TRBJ1-1	16	NA	CASSVGEGGQYTEAFF	TGTGCCAGCAGCGTAGGTGAAGGGGGGCAGTACACTGAAGCTTTCTTT
TRBV6-5	TRBD1	TRBJ1-5	15	NA	CASSPRQGGHQPQHF	TGTGCCAGCAGTCCCCGACAGGGAGGACATCAGCCCCAGCATTTT
TRBV9	TRBD1	TRBJ1-1	14	NA	CASSVTGLNTEAFF	TGTGCCAGCAGCGTGACAGGGCTCAACACTGAAGCTTTCTTT
TRBV30	NA	TRBJ1-4	13	NA	CAWDGQGGEKLFF	TGTGCCTGGGACGGGCAGGGAGGTGAAAAACTGTTTTTT
TRBV5-4	NA	TRBJ2-1	16	NA	CASSRNIGGLRWEQFF	TGTGCCAGCAGCAGAAATATCGGAGGGCTTAGGTGGGAGCAGTTCTTC
TRBV28	TRBD2	TRBJ2-1	15	NA	CASSTLAGGMNEQFF	TGTGCCAGCAGTACACTAGCGGGAGGGATGAATGAGCAGTTCTTC
TRBV9	TRBD1	TRBJ2-7	15	many	CASSLGQGPFYEQYF	TGTGCCAGCAGCTTAGGACAGGGCCCATTCTACGAGCAGTACTTC
TRBV10-3	NA	TRBJ2-2	11	many	CAIANTGELFF	TGTGCCATCGCGAACACCGGGGAGCTGTTTTTT
TRBV28	NA	TRBJ1-1	15	NA	CASSLSGGLNTEAFF	TGTGCCAGCAGTTTATCTGGGGGCTTAAACACTGAAGCTTTCTTT
TRBV7-6	TRBD2	TRBJ2-3	14	NA	CASKAGGHGDTQYF	TGTGCCAGCAAAGCGGGGGGGCATGGAGATACGCAGTATTTT
TRBV2	TRBD1	TRBJ2-5	14	many	CASRWTGSRETQYF	TGTGCCAGCAGATGGACAGGGTCACGAGAGACCCAGTACTTC
TRBV20-1	NA	TRBJ1-1	14	few	CSARGQESRAEAFF	TGCAGTGCTAGAGGACAGGAATCGCGGGCTGAAGCTTTCTTT
TRBV7-9	NA	TRBJ1-1	13	many	CASSFSGNTEAFF	TGTGCCAGCAGCTTTTCTGGGAACACTGAAGCTTTCTTT
TRBV29-1	NA	TRBJ2-7	13	many	CSVDPLPPGEQYF	TGCAGCGTTGATCCTCTACCCCCCGGCGAGCAGTACTTC